This T cell receptor (beta chain) was sequenced in a study of response to subunit inactivated influenza vaccine. Study observations and caveats: The authors put forward the suggestion that each seasonal influenza vaccination may bring in only a limited number of new T cells.

The CDR3 length is 14 residues. Per the germline V gene, CDR1 is MNHNS and CDR2 is SASEGT. Trimming took 0 bases from V and 10 from J, leaving 15 bases between them. This clonotype came up a few times. Its antigen remains unknown. TCRdb itself ran the RT-PCR reads through MiXCR, one entry per CDR3 protein. The data show fewer than 700,000 distinct CDR3 sequences, over 10% seen once. V and J are TRBV6-1 and TRBJ1-1; D is uncertain. The sequence came from a middle-aged man who received an inactivated influenza vaccine. The specimen comprised PBMCs from blood, sampled about 40 days after vaccination. Written as DNA, the CDR3 is TGTGCCAGCAGTGAAGCCCCCCCTTCTGACGTAGCTTTCTTT. It is translated as CASSEAPPSDVAFF.